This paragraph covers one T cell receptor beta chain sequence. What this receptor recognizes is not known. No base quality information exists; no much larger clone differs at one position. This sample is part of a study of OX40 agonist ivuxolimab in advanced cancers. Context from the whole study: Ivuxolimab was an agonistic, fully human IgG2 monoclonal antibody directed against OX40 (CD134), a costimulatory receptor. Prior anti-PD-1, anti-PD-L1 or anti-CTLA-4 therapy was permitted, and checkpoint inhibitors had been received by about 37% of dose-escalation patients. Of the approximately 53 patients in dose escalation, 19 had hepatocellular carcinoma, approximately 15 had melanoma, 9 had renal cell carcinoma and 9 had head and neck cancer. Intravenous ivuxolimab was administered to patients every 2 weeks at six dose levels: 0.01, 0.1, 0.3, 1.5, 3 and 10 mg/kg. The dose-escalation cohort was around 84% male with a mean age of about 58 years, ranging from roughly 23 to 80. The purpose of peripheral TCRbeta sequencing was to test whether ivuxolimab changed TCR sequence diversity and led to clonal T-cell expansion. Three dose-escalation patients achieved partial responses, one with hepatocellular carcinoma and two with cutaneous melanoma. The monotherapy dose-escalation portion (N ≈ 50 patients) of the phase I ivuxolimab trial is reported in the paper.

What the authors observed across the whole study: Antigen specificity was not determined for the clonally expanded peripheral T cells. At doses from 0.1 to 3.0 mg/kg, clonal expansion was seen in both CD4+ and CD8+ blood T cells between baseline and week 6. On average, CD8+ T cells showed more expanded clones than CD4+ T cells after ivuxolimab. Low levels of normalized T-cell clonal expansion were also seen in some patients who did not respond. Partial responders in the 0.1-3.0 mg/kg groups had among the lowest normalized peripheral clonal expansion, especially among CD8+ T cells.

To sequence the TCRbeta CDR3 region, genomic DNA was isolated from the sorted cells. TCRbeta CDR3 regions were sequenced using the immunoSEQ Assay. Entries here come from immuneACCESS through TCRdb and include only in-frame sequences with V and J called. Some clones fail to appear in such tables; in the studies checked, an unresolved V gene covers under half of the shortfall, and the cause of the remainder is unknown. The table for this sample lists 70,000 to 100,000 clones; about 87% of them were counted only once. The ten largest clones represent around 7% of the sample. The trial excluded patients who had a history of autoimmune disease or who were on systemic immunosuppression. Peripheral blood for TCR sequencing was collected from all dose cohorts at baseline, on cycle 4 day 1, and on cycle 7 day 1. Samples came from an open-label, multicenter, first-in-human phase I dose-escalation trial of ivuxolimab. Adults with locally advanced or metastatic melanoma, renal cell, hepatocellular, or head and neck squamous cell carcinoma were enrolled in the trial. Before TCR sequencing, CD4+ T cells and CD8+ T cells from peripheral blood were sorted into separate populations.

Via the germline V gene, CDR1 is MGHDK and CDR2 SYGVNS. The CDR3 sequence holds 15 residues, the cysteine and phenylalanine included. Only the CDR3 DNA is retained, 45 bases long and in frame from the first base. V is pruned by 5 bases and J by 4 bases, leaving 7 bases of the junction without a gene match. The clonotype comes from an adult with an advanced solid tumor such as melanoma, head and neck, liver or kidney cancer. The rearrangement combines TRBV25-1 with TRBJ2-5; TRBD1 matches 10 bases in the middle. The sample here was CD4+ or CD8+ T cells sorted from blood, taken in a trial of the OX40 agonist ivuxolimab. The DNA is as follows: TGTGCCAGCAGTCTTGGGACAGGGGCTAGAGAGACCCAGTACTTC. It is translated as CASSLGTGARETQYF.